The next 19 T cell receptor beta chains were all read from a single sample in a study of CD8 T cells in Susac syndrome. With random hexamers, reverse transcription was performed on 0.5 to 1 ug of RNA. TCRdb analysed the immunoSEQ multiplex PCR reads with MiXCR anew, one entry per CDR3 protein. The data contain 150,000 or so distinct CDR3 sequences, just under 95% of them singletons. The sample was CD4+ T cells from PBMCs. The receptor source for this set is a human donor with Susac syndrome.

The genes are TRBV27 and TRBJ2-6; D is unclear. Trimming stripped 0 bases from V and 1 base from J, with 13 bases between. CDR1 is MNHEY and CDR2 is SMNVEV in the germline V gene (reference sequence). This CDR3 comprises 18 residues. CDR3: CASSLSTASLSGANVLTF. The CDR3 coding sequence is TGTGCCAGCAGTTTATCCACAGCCAGCCTTTCTGGGGCCAACGTCCTGACTTTC.

The chain has TRBV14 and TRBJ1-1; the D is unclear. Looked up from germline, CDR1 is SGHDN and CDR2 is FVKESK. The CDR3 has 13 amino acids. Between the trimmed V and J ends, which lost 4 bases and 1 base, there was a span of 7 bases. CDR3 sequence: CASSPQWNTEAFF. The CDR3 region has the DNA TGTGCCAGCAGCCCCCAGTGGAACACTGAAGCTTTCTTT. The complete variable domain, with remaining parts taken from reference TRBV14 and TRBJ1-1, reads EAGVTQFPSHSVIEKGQTVTLRCDPISGHDNLYWYRRVMGKEIKFLLHFVKESKQDESGMPNNRFLAERTGGTYSTLKVQPAELEDSGVYFCASSPQWNTEAFFGQGTRLTVV.

The chain joins TRBV20-1 to TRBJ2-7, with D perhaps TRBD1 or TRBD2 (6 bases each). The CDR3 covers 13 residues. Germline V gene sequence: CDR1 DFQATT, CDR2 SNEGSKA (reference sequence). V lost 6 bases to trimming and J lost 3 bases, with 15 bases between them. The CDR3 coding sequence is TGCAGTGCCAGTGGGGGGACACACTACGAGCAGTACTTC. Protein sequence: CSASGGTHYEQYF.

The CDR3 here is CSARTTAGTTYEQYF. The CDR3 nucleotides read TGCAGTGCTAGAACCACAGCGGGGACTACCTACGAGCAGTACTTC. The chain uses TRBV20-1 and TRBJ2-7; 7 nucleotides line up with TRBD2. J lost 2 bases, V lost 2 bases, and 9 bases had no gene match. CDR3 length: 15 amino acids. Germline CDR1 is DFQATT and CDR2 is SNEGSKA (reference sequence).

The CDR3 DNA reads TGTGCCTGGGGAGGGGTTACCAATCAGCCCCAGCATTTT. Residues: CAWGGVTNQPQHF. The V call is TRBV30, the J call TRBJ1-5; the D gene is possibly TRBD1 (5 bases). Germline V gives CDR1 GTSNPN, CDR2 SVGIG (reference sequence). The CDR3 consists of 13 residues. V gave up 5 bases and J gave up 3 bases, with 11 bases separating them.

The chain recombines TRBV4-3 with TRBJ1-2, with 8 positions matching TRBD1. J lost 4 bases, V lost 4 bases, and 8 bases had no gene match. Germline V gene lookup returns CDR1 LGHNA and CDR2 YSLEER. The CDR3 runs to 15 residues. CDR3 residues: CASSPDRVSVYGYTF. The CDR3 nucleotides read TGCGCCAGCAGCCCGGACAGGGTTAGTGTCTATGGCTACACCTTC.

The chain carries TRBV2 and TRBJ2-7; 8 bases line up with TRBD1. Germline V gives CDR1 SNHLY, CDR2 FYNNEI. J gave up 3 bases and V 8 bases, and 9 bases lay outside the gene matches. There are 14 residues in the CDR3. This CDR3 is CASVLGQAFYEQYF. DNA for the CDR3: TGTGCCAGCGTTTTGGGACAGGCCTTCTACGAGCAGTACTTC.

The CDR3 loop is CASRRGLSYNSPLHF. The CDR3 region has the DNA TGTGCCAGCAGAAGGGGGCTCTCCTATAATTCACCCCTCCACTTT. The chain has TRBV12-3 or TRBV12-4 and TRBJ1-6, with 7 bases identical to TRBD1. V was clipped by 6 bases and J by 0 bases; unmatched bases: 2. CDR3 length: 15 amino acids.

The genes are TRBV28 and TRBJ2-7; no clear D. The CDR3 consists of 16 residues. Per germline, CDR1 MDHEN and CDR2 SYDVKM. The ends were cut back, 5 bases at V and 3 bases at J, with 20 bases in the middle. This chain's CDR3 is CASSDPGQTLRYEQYF. CDR3 in DNA: TGTGCCAGCAGTGACCCGGGCCAAACACTGCGCTACGAGCAGTACTTC.

The chain joins TRBV2 to TRBJ2-1; D not resolved. CDR3 length equals 13 residues. Trimming left V 1 base short and J 4 bases short, with 5 bases between. Looked up from germline, CDR1 is SNHLY and CDR2 is FYNNEI. The CDR3 sequence: CASSEGRYNEQFF. The DNA for the CDR3 is TGTGCCAGCAGTGAAGGGCGGTACAATGAGCAGTTCTTC.

The gene calls are TRBV27 and TRBJ2-1; D might be TRBD1 (6 bases). Between the trimmed V and J ends, which lost 5 bases and 7 bases, there was a span of 21 bases. Germline values: CDR1 MNHEY, CDR2 SMNVEV (reference sequence). This CDR3 is 16 amino acids long. The CDR3 DNA reads as TGTGCCAGCAGTGCCCGCCGGGACATGGCCTTAAATGAGCAGTTCTTC. This sequence encodes CASSARRDMALNEQFF.

This clonotype has a single count. This rearrangement joins TRBV28 to TRBJ2-1; D is perhaps TRBD1 (6 bases). V lost 8 bases and J lost 1, with 9 bases in between. CDR1 MDHEN and CDR2 SYDVKM come from the germline V gene. The CDR3 is 13 residues long. CDR3 protein: CASGQGSYNEQFF. CDR3 in DNA: TGTGCCAGCGGGCAGGGGTCCTACAATGAGCAGTTCTTC.

The V and J genes are TRBV29-1 and TRBJ2-6; unclear D gene. V dropped 6 bases and J dropped 1 base, with 7 bases sitting between them. Germline-derived CDR1 and CDR2 are SQVTM and ANQGSEA. The CDR3 loop spans 13 amino acids. The CDR3: CSVARSGANVLTF. CDR3 DNA sequence: TGCAGCGTCGCCAGGTCTGGGGCCAACGTCCTGACTTTC.

V and J are TRBV20-1 and TRBJ2-2; D is unclear. Germline V gene data show CDR1 as DFQATT and CDR2 as SNEGSKA (reference sequence). V dropped 1 base and J dropped 2 bases, with 8 bases sitting between them. This CDR3 region has 14 residues. CDR3: CSARVAVNTGELFF. The CDR3 DNA is TGCAGTGCTAGAGTAGCCGTCAACACCGGGGAGCTGTTTTTT.

The chain carries TRBV14 and TRBJ1-1; D uncertain. The V gene lost 0 bases and the J gene lost 5 bases, with 7 bases spanning the gap. Germline CDR1 and CDR2: SGHDN and FVKESK. The CDR3 consists of 13 residues. This CDR3 reads CASSQDLGTEAFF. The CDR3 nucleotides read TGTGCCAGCAGCCAAGATCTAGGTACTGAAGCTTTCTTT.

The chain is built from TRBV7-2 and TRBJ2-1; D is perhaps TRBD1 (6 bases). CDR1 SGHTA and CDR2 FQGNSA come from the germline V gene. There are 12 residues in the CDR3. Trimming pared 6 bases from V and 5 bases from J, leaving 8 bases between. The CDR3 DNA sequence: TGTGCCAGCAGACAGGGTAACAATGAGCAGTTCTTC. Translated: CASRQGNNEQFF.

This chain uses TRBV30 with TRBJ1-3, with 7 positions matching TRBD1. Germline V gives CDR1 GTSNPN, CDR2 SVGIG (reference sequence). V lost 2 bases to trimming and J lost 7 bases; unmatched junction nucleotides: 8. This CDR3 contains 14 residues. CDR3 nucleotide sequence: TGTGCCTGGAGTTTGACAGGGAAGGAGAACACCATATATTTT. Amino acids: CAWSLTGKENTIYF.

DNA of the CDR3: TGTGCCAGCAGCCAACGGGCGGGTGAGACTGAAGCTTTCTTT. Protein product: CASSQRAGETEAFF. This chain links TRBV3-1 with TRBJ1-1; the D is unclear. Germline CDR1 reads LGHDT; CDR2 reads YNNKEL (reference sequence). The CDR3 covers 14 residues. With 2 bases removed from V and 5 bases from J, the gap between germline ends came to 12 bases.

This chain connects TRBV11-1 to TRBJ2-1; 9 nucleotides line up with TRBD2. V gave up 3 bases and J gave up 9 bases; unmatched junction bases: 0. The CDR3 runs to 12 residues. Germline V gene sequence: CDR1 SGHAT, CDR2 FQDESV (reference sequence). In DNA form, the CDR3 reads TGTGCCAGCAGCTTTAGCGGGGGTGAGCAGTTCTTC. Protein product: CASSFSGGEQFF.